These 8 T cell receptor beta chains originate from one sample sequenced in a study of blood T cell repertoires in COVID-19. Produced via immunoSEQ multiplex PCR; TCRdb's table is partial and in-frame only. The table includes 300,000 to 400,000 clones, 90% to 95% detected once. Sequencing was done on a sample of PBMCs or T cells enriched from blood (not recorded which). Every receptor here comes from a young woman who had been exposed to COVID-19.

V gene TRBV5-4 combines with J gene TRBJ1-5; a weak D match, TRBD1 (6 bases). Trimming removed 4 bases from V and 1 base from J, with 12 bases in between. This CDR3 spans 15 amino acids. Germline V gives CDR1 SGHNT, CDR2 YYREEE (reference sequence). CDR3 in DNA: TGTGCCAGCAGCCTGGACAGAGCCAGCAATCAGCCCCAGCATTTT. Translating it yields CASSLDRASNQPQHF.

The CDR3 reads CASNPGRPRDGYTF. CDR3 bases: TGTGCCAGTAACCCCGGCAGGCCCAGAGATGGCTACACCTTC. The chain carries TRBV19 and TRBJ1-2; D unclear. From germline, CDR1 is LNHDA and CDR2 SQIVND (reference sequence). Trimming pared 7 bases from V and 6 bases from J, leaving 18 bases between. The CDR3 has 14 amino acids.

J is TRBJ2-1 and V is TRBV7-3, with TRBD2 identical over 10 bases. Unmatched junction bases numbered 7, after V lost 5 bases and J lost 6 bases. CDR1 and CDR2 (germline): SGHTA, FQGTGA. The CDR3 runs 15 residues. DNA for the CDR3: TGTGCCAGCAGCCTAGAGCGGGGGGGCCTCAATGAGCAGTTCTTC. This translates into CASSLERGGLNEQFF.

The chain has TRBV4-1 and TRBJ1-1; tentatively, D is TRBD1 (5 bases). The CDR3 totals 17 residues. Germline V gene sequence: CDR1 MGHRA, CDR2 YSYEKL. Deletions cut 1 base from V and 4 bases from J, with 19 bases between. The CDR3, as DNA: TGCGCCAGCAGCCAAGGGGGAGGGGTCGAGGTGAGCACTGAAGCTTTCTTT. It translates to CASSQGGGVEVSTEAFF.

The V and J genes are TRBV24-1 and TRBJ2-2, with a weak D call TRBD2 (6 bases). Germline lookup yields CDR1 KGHDR and CDR2 SFDVKD. This CDR3 region has 16 residues. Trimming took off 4 bases at V and 8 bases at J, with 19 bases between the two ends. The CDR3 region is CATSDSGTSRRGELFF. In DNA, the CDR3 is TGTGCCACCAGTGACTCCGGGACTTCTCGGAGGGGGGAGCTGTTTTTT.

This sequence joins TRBV5-1 and TRBJ1-4, with TRBD1 as a possible D gene (6 bases). The CDR3 has 14 residues. V gave up 4 bases and J gave up 4 bases, with 11 bases separating them. Germline V gene lookup returns CDR1 SGHRS and CDR2 YFSETQ. The CDR3 is CASSTGTRNEKLFF. CDR3 bases: TGCGCCAGCAGCACCGGGACACGTAATGAAAAACTGTTTTTT.

In its sample, this clone was seen once. The chain has TRBV9 and TRBJ1-1, with no clear D. There are 14 residues in the CDR3. The V gene's germline CDR1 is SGDLS and CDR2 YYNGEE. Trimming shortened V by 2 bases and J by 1 base, and 9 bases separated the two germline ends. CDR3 bases: TGTGCCAGCAGCGTGTCGCAGAAGAACACTGAAGCTTTCTTT. Its protein product is CASSVSQKNTEAFF.

The V gene is TRBV5-5, the J gene TRBJ1-2; D possibly corresponds to TRBD1 (5 bases). CDR3 length equals 15 residues. Germline loops: CDR1 SGHKS, CDR2 YYEKEE (reference sequence). V was clipped by 4 bases and J by 4 bases, with 17 bases between them. The CDR3 DNA reads TGTGCCAGCAGCGGAAACCTCGGACAAGGCTATGGCTACACCTTC. It specifies CASSGNLGQGYGYTF.